These 25 T cell receptor beta chains were sequenced from one sample in a study of shared clonotypes between healthy human individuals. Here immunoSEQ multiplex PCR was the method, and the copy in TCRdb shows in-frame clones only, minus some. The sample contains about 520,000 clones, 81% of which appear only once. Sequencing input: PBMCs. Every receptor here comes from a woman in her 40s in good health. Some clones in this sample may be carry-over from other donors' samples.

The rearrangement joins TRBV4-3 to TRBJ2-7, with D possibly being TRBD1 (6 bases). The germline gives CDR1 LGHNA, CDR2 YSLEER. The CDR3 is made up of 15 amino acids. V was clipped by 2 bases and J by 3 bases, with 14 bases between them. CDR3: CASSQLTGTLYEQYF. CDR3 in DNA: TGCGCCAGCAGCCAACTGACAGGAACCCTCTACGAGCAGTACTTC.

Details on this clone: A read error is likely here: a far larger clone is one base away. Other DNA sequences in the sample encode the same CDR3. The rearrangement uses TRBV4-1 and TRBJ2-7; 7 positions agree with TRBD1. The CDR3 is made up of 15 amino acids. Germline values: CDR1 MGHRA, CDR2 YSYEKL. DNA of the CDR3: TGCGCTAGCAGCCAAGGACAGGAGTTCCCCTACGAGCAGTACTTC. Translation: CASSQGQEFPYEQYF.

This sequence joins TRBV14 and TRBJ2-1, with 11 bases that match TRBD2. Looked up from germline, CDR1 is SGHDN and CDR2 is FVKESK. V was pared by 4 bases and J by 8 bases, with 7 bases of the junction left unmatched. This CDR3 has 15 residues. CDR3 amino acids: CASSLSGRAVYEQFF. The CDR3 DNA sequence: TGTGCCAGCAGCCTTAGCGGGAGGGCCGTATATGAGCAGTTCTTC.

V usage is TRBV6-1 and J usage is TRBJ1-2; unclear D gene. Germline V gene data show CDR1 as MNHNS and CDR2 as SASEGT. The CDR3 loop spans 14 amino acids. Trimming cost V 4 bases and J 1 base, with 10 bases left between them. CDR3: CASSVPKDNYGYTF. The CDR3 region has the DNA TGTGCCAGCAGTGTACCAAAAGATAACTATGGCTACACCTTC.

In the case of this clone: The sample holds other DNA sequences that translate to the same CDR3. This chain joins TRBV5-1 and TRBJ2-7; D not certain. Germline-derived CDR1 and CDR2 are SGHRS and YFSETQ. V gave up 0 bases and J gave up 0 bases, with 7 bases separating them. The CDR3 covers 14 residues. The CDR3 nucleotides are TGCGCCAGCAGCTTGGGGGATCCCTCCTACGAGCAGTACTTC. Translating gives CASSLGDPSYEQYF.

The rearrangement links TRBV4-2 to TRBJ2-6; D gene ambiguous. Germline loops: CDR1 LGHNA, CDR2 YNFKEQ. The CDR3 loop spans 14 amino acids. V was pared by 7 bases and J by 7 bases, with 14 bases between. The CDR3, as DNA: TGTGCCAGCAAACCGGAAGATGCAGCCAACGTCCTGACTTTC. Amino acids: CASKPEDAANVLTF.

Notes on this clone: A read error is likely here: a far larger clone is one base away. The chain has TRBV5-1 and TRBJ2-5; TRBD1 matches 10 bases. Germline V lookup: CDR1 SGHRS, CDR2 YFSETQ. The CDR3 covers 16 residues. The CDR3 sequence is CACSLGQGSTQETQYF. In DNA, the CDR3 is TGCGCCTGCAGCTTGGGACAGGGGAGTACCCAAGAGACCCAGTACTTC.

The chain carries TRBV28 and TRBJ2-7, with TRBD1 matching 9 bases. CDR3 length: 14 amino acids. Germline values: CDR1 MDHEN, CDR2 SYDVKM. J lost 2 bases, V lost 6 bases, and 5 bases had no gene match. The CDR3 protein is CASRDWTGAYEQYF. The CDR3 DNA follows: TGTGCCAGCAGGGACTGGACAGGGGCCTACGAGCAGTACTTC.

Many counts were recorded for this clone. The chain uses TRBV5-1 and TRBJ2-1; TRBD2 matches at 7 bases. The CDR3 is 14 residues long. V dropped 2 bases and J dropped 8; count of bases not matched to a gene: 7. CDR1 is SGHRS, CDR2 YFSETQ, per germline. For the CDR3, the DNA is TGCGCCAGCAGCTTACTAGCGATTGGGGATGAGCAGTTCTTC. Protein: CASSLLAIGDEQFF.

This sequence joins TRBV27 and TRBJ2-1, with D possibly being TRBD1 or TRBD2 (6 bases each). Germline assignment: CDR1 MNHEY and CDR2 SMNVEV (reference sequence). The germline V and J ends were trimmed by 7 bases and 4 bases, with 20 bases remaining between them. The CDR3 has 16 residues. The CDR3 DNA reads TGTGCCAGCATCCAAAGGTGGGGGGCTTCTTACAATGAGCAGTTCTTC. Residues: CASIQRWGASYNEQFF.

CDR3 coding DNA: TGTGCCAGCAGCTTGAAGGGTTGGGGCGACGGACAGTTCTTC. Translating gives CASSLKGWGDGQFF. The chain uses TRBV5-4 and TRBJ2-1, with D perhaps matching TRBD1 (5 bases). V shed 1 base and J shed 13 bases, with 18 bases lying between them. CDR1 SGHNT and CDR2 YYREEE come from the germline V gene (reference sequence). The CDR3 contains 14 residues. The whole variable domain, remainder taken from reference TRBV5-4 and TRBJ2-1, is ETGVTQSPTHLIKTRGQQVTLRCSSQSGHNTVSWYQQALGQGPQFIFQYYREEENGRGNFPPRFSGLQFPNYSSELNVNALELDDSALYLCASSLKGWGDGQFFGPGTRLTVL.

This clone was detected only a few times. The V and J genes are TRBV2 and TRBJ1-5; D is unclear. Germline CDR1 and CDR2: SNHLY and FYNNEI. The length of the CDR3 is 14 residues. V gave up 4 bases and J gave up 2 bases, with 9 bases separating them. In nucleotides, the CDR3 is TGTGCCAGCAGTGGAGGATTGGGCAATCAGCCCCAGCATTTT. This codes for CASSGGLGNQPQHF.

A word on this clone: A read error is the likely source, as a far larger clone sits one nucleotide away. CDR3 protein: CASSQQHYQQGPRQPQHF. DNA for the CDR3: TGTGCCAGCAGCCAACAGCATTACCAACAGGGTCCAAGGCAGCCCCAGCATTTT. The gene calls are TRBV4-2 and TRBJ1-5, with D tentatively TRBD1 (6 bases). CDR1 and CDR2 (germline): LGHNA, YNFKEQ. V lost 2 bases and J lost 7, with 24 bases in between. The CDR3 contains 18 residues.

Concerning this clone itself: A far larger clone lies a single base away; this is likely a read error. The gene calls are TRBV28 and TRBJ1-1; possibly TRBD1 for D (6 bases). This CDR3 has 13 residues. Germline V gene lookup returns CDR1 MDHEN and CDR2 SYDVKM. With 10 bases removed from V and 8 bases from J, the gap between germline ends came to 20 bases. As DNA, the CDR3 is TGTGCCAACAGCCCTGGACAGACCAGGGAAGCTTTCTTT. It translates to CANSPGQTREAFF.

This clone was seen a handful of times. The chain carries TRBV5-4 and TRBJ2-5; 9 bases line up with TRBD2. Germline V gene sequence: CDR1 SGHNT, CDR2 YYREEE (reference sequence). V trimming: 0 bases; J trimming: 4 bases; junction bases outside the gene matches: 13. The CDR3 consists of 18 residues. CDR3 DNA sequence: TGTGCCAGCAGCTTGGACCCAAGCGTTGAACTAGCGGGAGAGACCCAGTACTTC. This gives the protein CASSLDPSVELAGETQYF.

A remark on this clone: This same CDR3 is encoded by further DNA sequences in the sample. The V and J genes are TRBV6-1 and TRBJ2-5; 7 positions match TRBD2. The J segment lost 1 base and the V segment lost 3 bases, leaving 2 bases of the junction unmatched. This CDR3 spans 14 amino acids. CDR1 and CDR2 (germline): MNHNS, SASEGT. CDR3 nucleotides: TGTGCCAGCAGTGACGGCGGGGGCCAAGAGACCCAGTACTTC. This gives the protein CASSDGGGQETQYF.

V and J are TRBV5-1 and TRBJ1-4; D is ambiguous. The length of the CDR3 is 14 residues. Germline V gene sequence: CDR1 SGHRS, CDR2 YFSETQ. V was pared by 0 bases and J by 4 bases, with 7 bases between. The CDR3 is CASSLVGYNEKLFF. In nucleotides, the CDR3 is TGCGCCAGCAGCTTGGTCGGATATAATGAAAAACTGTTTTTT.

J is TRBJ2-2 and V is TRBV4-1; 10 positions agree with TRBD2. This CDR3 is 21 amino acids long. Looked up from germline, CDR1 is MGHRA and CDR2 is YSYEKL. V was clipped by 4 bases and J by 4 bases; unmatched bases: 21. The CDR3 region is CASSLGSRGFLAGVGTGELFF. DNA of the CDR3: TGCGCCAGCAGCCTCGGCAGCCGGGGGTTTCTAGCGGGAGTAGGCACCGGGGAGCTGTTTTTT.

This chain connects TRBV6-5 to TRBJ1-1, with 8 bases identical to TRBD1. This CDR3 contains 13 residues. Per germline, CDR1 MNHEY and CDR2 SVGAGI. With V trimmed by 8 bases and J by 4 bases, 6 bases remained unmatched. In DNA form, the CDR3 reads TGTGCCAGCTCCCTCGACAGGGGCACTGAAGCTTTCTTT. It codes for CASSLDRGTEAFF.

This clone was observed a handful of times. The J gene is TRBJ2-2, the V gene TRBV9; 7 bases align to TRBD2. Germline lookup yields CDR1 SGDLS and CDR2 YYNGEE. CDR3 length: 18 amino acids. J lost 1 base, V lost 0 bases, and 9 bases had no gene match. DNA of the CDR3: TGTGCCAGCAGCGTAGTGTTAGTGGAGCGGGAGAACACCGGGGAGCTGTTTTTT. Protein sequence: CASSVVLVERENTGELFF.

This clone was counted at least ten times. A junction boundary mismatches the germline segment, possibly from a read error. The rearrangement uses TRBV27 and TRBJ2-2, with D possibly TRBD2 on 5 matching bases. This CDR3 comprises 17 residues. Germline CDR1 MNHEY, CDR2 SMNVEV (reference sequence). The CDR3 nucleotides read TGTGCCAGCAGTTCCCGGGGTGGGTTCGGGAACACCGGGGAGCCGTTTTTT. This gives the protein CASSSRGGFGNTGEPFF.

J is TRBJ1-2 and V is TRBV7-9; a weak D match, TRBD1 (5 bases). CDR1 SEHNR and CDR2 FQNEAQ come from the germline V gene (reference sequence). Trimming pared 1 base from V and 6 bases from J, leaving 12 bases between. This CDR3 region has 14 residues. Here the CDR3 reads CASSLGDSRHGYTF. For the CDR3, the DNA is TGTGCCAGCAGCTTAGGCGACAGCAGACATGGCTACACCTTC.

This clone has just a few counts. The chain employs TRBV20-1 and TRBJ2-1; no clear D gene. Germline V gene data show CDR1 as DFQATT and CDR2 as SNEGSKA (reference sequence). CDR3 length: 10 residues. The chain's CDR3 is CSLLRNEQFF. For the CDR3, the DNA is TGCAGCCTCCTCCGCAATGAGCAGTTCTTC.

The V and J genes are TRBV2 and TRBJ1-4, with 8 bases matching TRBD1. Germline V gives CDR1 SNHLY, CDR2 FYNNEI. This CDR3 spans 14 amino acids. The J segment lost 6 bases and the V segment lost 9 bases, leaving 9 bases of the junction unmatched. This chain's CDR3 is CASKRQGADEKLFF. In nucleotides, the CDR3 is TGTGCCAGTAAGAGGCAGGGGGCGGATGAAAAACTGTTTTTT. The whole variable domain, remainder taken from reference TRBV2 and TRBJ1-4, is EPEVTQTPSHQVTQMGQEVILRCVPISNHLYFYWYRQILGQKVEFLVSFYNNEISEKSEIFDDQFSVERPDGSNFTLKIRSTKLEDSAMYFCASKRQGADEKLFFGSGTQLSVL.

The genes are TRBV29-1 and TRBJ2-7; the D gene is possibly TRBD2 (6 bases). Germline V gene lookup returns CDR1 SQVTM and CDR2 ANQGSEA. Trimming removed 8 bases from V and 2 bases from J, with 13 bases in between. The CDR3 loop spans 12 amino acids. In DNA, the CDR3 is TGCAGCTTTTTGTCGGGGGCCTACGAGCAGTACTTC. Its translation: CSFLSGAYEQYF.